The T cell receptor (beta chain) described here comes from a study of T cell repertoires in cytomegalovirus infection (dated by TCRdb to between 2018 and 2020). With respect to the entire study: The peptide stimulations were aimed at well-studied HLA-B-restricted epitopes as well as recently identified HLA-C-restricted CMV epitopes, whose presentation resists viral immunomodulation. Because public TCR beta signatures pointed to carriage of CMV infection together with the matching HLA type, the HLA type of each donor mattered for the analysis. The full study reports these points: In both this cohort and an independent roughly 350-donor cohort, the cumulative frequency of public TCR beta family members distinguished carriers of CMV infection plus the relevant HLA type. The ex vivo response was dominated by HLA-C-restricted CMV-specific TCR beta clonotypes, which also provided the single most frequent clonotype in two of eight donors.

Taken with the paper, the label for treatment or condition translates to: in vitro stimulation with specific CMV peptide epitopes to enrich CMV-specific T cells. Sequencer: Illumina HiSeq 1500. In-frame beta chains were kept once TCRdb had trimmed the public reads at Q25 with fastp and called clones with MiXCR. Records with the same CDR3 protein are collapsed into one entry carrying the most frequent genes and DNA. This sample has fewer than 850,000 distinct CDR3 sequences in its table, and under 35% of those were observed once. The leading ten clones occupy 13% of the sample. This clonotype came up many times. What this receptor recognizes is not known. Base qualities are not at hand, and no much larger clone is one base apart. The clonotype was recovered from a human donor in good health (CMV status not recorded). Some clones in this sample may be carry-over from other donors' samples. Sequencing used cultured CD8+ T cells from PBMCs, obtained from culture after CMV antigen stimulation.

CDR3 region: CASSSSLTGGNGYTF. In nucleotide form, the sequence is TGTGCCAGCAGCTCCTCCCTGACAGGGGGCAACGGCTACACCTTC. The sequence is built from TRBV7-6 and TRBJ1-2; TRBD1 aligns with 10 central bases. Clipping removes 4 bases from V and 8 bases from J, with 10 as the unmatched junction base count. CDR1 and CDR2 were assigned from the germline V gene as SGHVS and FNYEAQ. The CDR3 spans 15 residues, from the cysteine through the phenylalanine. Just CDR3 DNA is preserved here, 45 bases in frame from base 1.